The 14 T cell receptor beta chains in this list originate from one sample, sequenced in a study of cytomegalovirus exposure and HLA in healthy donors. Sequenced by immunoSEQ multiplex PCR; TCRdb stores in-frame clones only, minus some. Found here are about 140,000 clones, around 90% of them singletons; the top ten hold 4.5%. Sequenced: PBMCs. The receptors here all came from a man aged 18 to 29 in good health and CMV-seropositive.

This chain's CDR3 is CASSPRGQGYNEQFF. The DNA of the CDR3 is TGTGCCAGCAGCCCCAGGGGACAGGGCTACAATGAGCAGTTCTTC. The V and J genes are TRBV9 and TRBJ2-1; 9 bases agree with TRBD1. Trimming took 4 bases from V and 3 from J; bases not matched to a gene: 5. CDR3 length: 15 residues. Per the germline V gene, CDR1 is SGDLS and CDR2 is YYNGEE.

The chain uses TRBV7-3 and TRBJ1-1; weak D call: TRBD1 (5 bases). The CDR3 spans 15 residues. Trimming stripped 4 bases from V and 0 bases from J, with 12 bases between. Germline V gene data show CDR1 as SGHTA and CDR2 as FQGTGA. CDR3 nucleotides: TGTGCCAGCAGCTCCTCGACAGCCATGAACACTGAAGCTTTCTTT. This codes for CASSSSTAMNTEAFF.

The V and J genes are TRBV28 and TRBJ2-7; 10 bases agree with TRBD2. Germline CDR1 and CDR2: MDHEN and SYDVKM. Trimming removed 8 bases from V and 6 bases from J; junction bases left unmatched: 7. The CDR3 covers 13 residues. CDR3 DNA: TGTGCCAGCCTAAAGCGGGGGGGCGGCGAGCAGTACTTC. As protein: CASLKRGGGEQYF.

The chain carries TRBV5-1 and TRBJ1-4; TRBD1 matches at 9 bases. V was clipped by 1 base and J by 8 bases; unmatched bases: 9. From germline, CDR1 is SGHRS and CDR2 YFSETQ. The CDR3 covers 16 residues. The CDR3 here is CASSLSTGGTAEKLFF. The CDR3 coding sequence is TGCGCCAGCAGCTTGTCGACAGGGGGAACGGCAGAAAAACTGTTTTTT.

This clone has just one count. V gene TRBV30 combines with J gene TRBJ1-5; TRBD1 agrees at 9 bases. This CDR3 is built from 15 residues. Per the germline V gene, CDR1 is GTSNPN and CDR2 is SVGIG (reference sequence). The junction had 6 bases not matched to a gene; V was cut back by 6 bases and J by 0 bases. CDR3 residues: CACGGQGSSNQPQHF. As DNA, the CDR3 is TGTGCCTGTGGGGGACAGGGAAGTAGCAATCAGCCCCAGCATTTT. Using reference TRBV30 and TRBJ1-5 for the parts outside the CDR3, the full variable domain is SQTIHQWPATLVQPVGSPLSLECTVEGTSNPNLYWYRQAAGRGLQLLFYSVGIGQISSEVPQNLSASRPQDRQFILSSKKLLLSDSGFYLCACGGQGSSNQPQHFGDGTRLSIL.

The chain uses TRBV27 and TRBJ1-3; 8 bases line up with TRBD1. The J segment lost 4 bases and the V segment lost 2 bases, leaving 7 bases of the junction unmatched. The CDR3 is 16 amino acids. Germline loops: CDR1 MNHEY, CDR2 SMNVEV (reference sequence). The CDR3: CASSLEDRVAGNTIYF. The DNA of the CDR3 is TGTGCCAGCAGTTTAGAGGACAGGGTGGCCGGAAACACCATATATTTT.

About this clone itself: The junction differs from germline at one of its ends, possibly a read error. The chain joins TRBV28 to TRBJ2-7, with D unresolved. The CDR3 contains 13 residues. The germline V gene encodes CDR1 MDHEN and CDR2 SYDVKM. The CDR3 spells CASTTYPSNEQYF. The CDR3 DNA sequence: TGTGCCAGCACCACCTACCCCTCCAACGAGCAGTACTTC.

The chain uses TRBV30 and TRBJ2-7, with D possibly TRBD1 on 5 matching bases. The germline V gene has CDR1 GTSNPN and CDR2 SVGIG (reference sequence). The length of the CDR3 is 11 residues. V lost 4 bases, J lost 9 bases, and 13 bases lay in between. The CDR3 nucleotides are TGTGCCTGGACCGTGGGGCCAAGGCAGTACTTC. Protein sequence: CAWTVGPRQYF. Full variable domain (rest looked up from reference TRBV30 and TRBJ2-7): SQTIHQWPATLVQPVGSPLSLECTVEGTSNPNLYWYRQAAGRGLQLLFYSVGIGQISSEVPQNLSASRPQDRQFILSSKKLLLSDSGFYLCAWTVGPRQYFGPGTRLTVT.

This clone was counted a single time. The chain employs TRBV10-2 and TRBJ1-5, with D maybe TRBD1 (5 bases). The CDR3 consists of 15 residues. Germline V gene lookup returns CDR1 WSHSY and CDR2 SAAADI. The V gene lost 6 bases and the J gene lost 2 bases, with 14 bases spanning the gap. The CDR3 reads CASRNGHTGNQPQHF. DNA of the CDR3: TGCGCCAGCAGAAACGGACACACGGGCAATCAGCCCCAGCATTTT.

This clone was counted once. V usage is TRBV11-2 and J usage is TRBJ1-2, with 8 positions matching TRBD1. The CDR3 runs to 13 residues. Germline assignment: CDR1 SGHAT and CDR2 FQNNGV. Germline trimming cut 5 bases from V and 8 bases from J; bases unmatched to any gene: 7. In DNA, the CDR3 is TGTGCCAGCAGCCGGACAGGGTTGGAGGGCTACACCTTC. Its protein is CASSRTGLEGYTF.

The chain is built from TRBV11-3 and TRBJ2-4; 8 nucleotides line up with TRBD1. This CDR3 region has 18 residues. Germline V lookup: CDR1 SGHNT, CDR2 YENEEA. V was clipped by 1 base and J by 0 bases; unmatched bases: 8. CDR3 protein: CASSLATYRGVAKNIQYF. DNA for the CDR3: TGTGCCAGCAGCTTAGCCACGTACAGGGGGGTAGCCAAAAACATTCAGTACTTC.

The chain couples TRBV19 to TRBJ2-6; 8 bases map to TRBD1. Germline values: CDR1 LNHDA, CDR2 SQIVND (reference sequence). J gave up 0 bases and V 5 bases, and 9 bases lay outside the gene matches. The CDR3 extends over 18 amino acids. The CDR3 protein is CASSPRTGLNSGANVLTF. Written as DNA, the CDR3 is TGTGCCAGTAGTCCCAGGACAGGGCTAAACTCTGGGGCCAACGTCCTGACTTTC. Supplemented by reference TRBV19 and TRBJ2-6, the full variable domain reads DGGITQSPKYLFRKEGQNVTLSCEQNLNHDAMYWYRQDPGQGLRLIYYSQIVNDFQKGDIAEGYSVSREKKESFPLTVTSAQKNPTAFYLCASSPRTGLNSGANVLTFGAGSRLTVL.

The chain carries TRBV9 and TRBJ2-6; D is undetermined. Germline loops: CDR1 SGDLS, CDR2 YYNGEE. With 3 bases removed from V and 5 bases from J, the gap between germline ends came to 12 bases. The CDR3 covers 15 residues. The CDR3 DNA reads as TGTGCCAGCAGCGCCTCCCAGGTGCGGGCCAACGTCCTGACTTTC. This translates into CASSASQVRANVLTF.

The CDR3 sequence: CSASGGTEQYF. DNA of the CDR3: TGCAGTGCTAGTGGGGGCACCGAGCAGTACTTC. The genes are TRBV20-1 and TRBJ2-7; D is possibly TRBD1 (6 bases). Per the germline V gene, CDR1 is DFQATT and CDR2 is SNEGSKA (reference sequence). Trimming removed 3 bases from V and 6 bases from J, with 9 bases in between. This CDR3 has 11 amino acids.